One T cell receptor (beta chain) is described in this entry. What it binds is not known. A single base separates this from a much larger clone, so it may be a read error. There are 12 residues in the CDR3. Germline V gene lookup returns CDR1 DFQATT and CDR2 SNEGSKA (reference sequence). V dropped 7 bases and J dropped 5 bases, with 14 bases sitting between them. This sample was included in a study of neurological immune-mediated disorders. Study-wide results and caveats: The repertoires of 18 of 34 multiple sclerosis patients fell into one related-CDR3 cluster (a possible signature) under phylogenetic grouping.

The team produced cDNA through 5'RACE using 10-nucleotide random UMIs. One entry per CDR3 protein, called by TCRdb with MiXCR from the 5' RACE reads. The sample holds tens of thousands of distinct CDR3 sequences, roughly 3.5% seen once. The clonotype comes from a woman between 50 and 59 years old with multiple sclerosis. Sample: PBMCs. The chain combines TRBV20-1 with TRBJ1-1; D gene ambiguous. As DNA, the CDR3 is TGCAGTGTTCGTGGGGTCGGGACTGAAGCTTTCTTT. The encoded protein is CSVRGVGTEAFF.